This T cell receptor (beta chain) was identified in a study of shared clonotypes between healthy human individuals. Study results and limitations: In the sorted subsets, rarefaction showed sequencing was incomplete despite large depth.

Researchers ran the assay at a deep level. Only in-frame clones appear in the TCRdb table, and some are missing; sequencing was by immunoSEQ multiplex PCR. This sample has millions of clones, with roughly 94% found just once. V gave up 7 bases and J gave up 1 base; unmatched junction bases: 8. From germline, CDR1 is SNHLY and CDR2 FYNNEI. The CDR3 contains 16 residues. As for this clone: What it recognizes is unknown.

The sequencing sample was made of naive CD4+ T cells sorted from blood. As for subset: CD45RA+ positively selected. The chain is built from TRBV2 and TRBJ1-1; 11 nucleotides agree with TRBD1. The clonotype originates from a young man in good health. CDR3 sequence reads: CASKDRGLFWNTEAFF. The CDR3 nucleotides are TGTGCCAGCAAGGACAGGGGGCTGTTCTGGAACACTGAAGCTTTCTTT.